One and the same sample provided the 13 T cell receptor beta chains below, sequenced in a study of shared clonotypes between healthy human individuals. Sequencing was performed with immunoSEQ multiplex PCR; in TCRdb, only in-frame clones are kept and a portion is missing. This sample carries 800,000 or so clones, about 97% of them seen once, and the ten largest clones take less than 0.25%. CD45RO-negative CD8 cells positively selected for CCR7 made up the naive population, which excluded terminally differentiated effector memory CD45RA+ cells. Sequenced material: naive CD8+ T cells sorted from blood. Receptors originate from a man aged 25 to 45 in good health.

Regarding this clone: The same CDR3 is also encoded by other DNA sequences in this sample. The gene calls are TRBV7-2 and TRBJ2-7; 8 bases map to TRBD2. Germline CDR1 and CDR2: SGHTA and FQGNSA. CDR3 length: 14 amino acids. The trim removed 5 bases at V and 0 bases at J, leaving 3 bases unmatched. The CDR3 bases are TGTGCCAGCAGCCTCGGGACTAGCTCCTACGAGCAGTACTTC. Translating it yields CASSLGTSSYEQYF.

This rearrangement joins TRBV5-8 to TRBJ2-7, with D possibly TRBD1 on 6 matching bases. The CDR3 runs to 15 residues. V shed 3 bases and J shed 3 bases, with 16 bases lying between them. Germline CDR1 is SGHTS and CDR2 is YDEGEE. CDR3 amino acids: CASSSLTGHIYEQYF. The CDR3 DNA sequence: TGTGCCAGCAGCTCTTTAACGGGACATATCTACGAGCAGTACTTC.

V usage is TRBV18 and J usage is TRBJ2-1; D is uncertain. V lost 0 bases, J lost 1 base, and 13 bases lay in between. Germline CDR1 is KGHSH and CDR2 is LQKENI. The CDR3 spans 17 residues. This CDR3 reads CASSPPAEATSYNEQFF. Here the CDR3 DNA reads TGTGCCAGCTCACCACCGGCAGAAGCAACATCCTACAATGAGCAGTTCTTC.

The V and J genes are TRBV11-2 and TRBJ2-7, with D possibly being TRBD2 (5 bases). CDR1 and CDR2 from the germline V gene are SGHAT and FQNNGV. The CDR3 is made up of 15 amino acids. The V end lost 5 bases, the J end lost 3 bases, and 17 bases lay between the germline ends. Here the CDR3 DNA reads TGTGCCAGCAGCCCAACCCCCGGAGGAAGCTACGAGCAGTACTTC. It translates to CASSPTPGGSYEQYF.

In regard to this clone: In the same sample, other DNA sequences code for this CDR3. The V gene is TRBV27, the J gene TRBJ2-7, with D perhaps matching TRBD2 (5 bases). Germline CDR1 and CDR2: MNHEY and SMNVEV (reference sequence). The CDR3 totals 12 residues. Trimming stripped 5 bases from V and 6 bases from J, with 11 bases between. The CDR3 loop reads CASSPPRGEQYF. CDR3 bases: TGTGCCAGCAGTCCCCCTCGGGGCGAGCAGTACTTC.

The chain couples TRBV5-1 to TRBJ1-1; the D gene is possibly TRBD1 (6 bases). V was trimmed by 4 bases and J by 3 bases, leaving 16 bases between them. The CDR3 runs 15 residues. CDR1 and CDR2 (germline): SGHRS, YFSETQ. CDR3 region: CASSALGQTYTEAFF. Written as DNA, the CDR3 is TGCGCCAGCAGCGCGCTTGGACAGACATACACTGAAGCTTTCTTT.

About this clone: Other DNA sequences in the same sample also yield this CDR3. This sequence joins TRBV27 and TRBJ2-1; no reliable D call. Per germline, CDR1 MNHEY and CDR2 SMNVEV (reference sequence). This CDR3 spans 13 amino acids. Trimming stripped 5 bases from V and 1 base from J, with 6 bases between. CDR3 protein: CASSPGSYNEQFF. The CDR3 DNA reads as TGTGCCAGCAGTCCCGGGTCCTACAATGAGCAGTTCTTC.

This clone occurred once. V is TRBV27 and J is TRBJ2-7, with D tentatively TRBD1 or TRBD2 (5 bases each). Trimming took off 2 bases at V and 4 bases at J, with 9 bases between the two ends. The CDR3 contains 13 residues. CDR1 is MNHEY and CDR2 is SMNVEV in the germline V gene (reference sequence). DNA for the CDR3: TGTGCCAGCAGTTTAGACTACAGGTACGAGCAGTACTTC. This gives the protein CASSLDYRYEQYF.

Concerning this clone itself: Other DNA sequences in the sample encode the same CDR3. The gene calls are TRBV5-6 and TRBJ2-7, with TRBD2 as a possible D gene (6 bases). Trimming stripped 0 bases from V and 3 bases from J, with 7 bases between. Per the germline V gene, CDR1 is SGHDT and CDR2 is YYEEEE. The CDR3 contains 13 residues. CDR3 sequence reads: CASSLGLDYEQYF. The CDR3 nucleotides are TGTGCCAGCAGCTTGGGACTAGACTACGAGCAGTACTTC.

This chain uses TRBV7-2 with TRBJ2-1; D unclear. Germline loops: CDR1 SGHTA, CDR2 FQGNSA. This CDR3 is built from 12 residues. V was clipped by 4 bases and J by 7 bases, with 8 bases between them. As DNA, the CDR3 is TGTGCCAGCAGCTCCCTTAGGAATGAGCAGTTCTTC. Its translation: CASSSLRNEQFF.

The chain has TRBV28 and TRBJ2-1, with 7 bases lining up with TRBD2. Germline-derived CDR1 and CDR2 are MDHEN and SYDVKM. The CDR3 has 16 amino acids. The junction had 8 bases not matched to a gene; V was cut back by 6 bases and J by 0 bases. CDR3 sequence reads: CASSPGGYSSYNEQFF. CDR3 nucleotide sequence: TGTGCCAGCAGCCCCGGGGGGTATAGCTCCTACAATGAGCAGTTCTTC.

This chain uses TRBV27 with TRBJ1-2, with a tentative D call TRBD1 (5 bases). The V and J ends lost 6 bases and 3 bases respectively, with 14 bases between them. Germline CDR1 reads MNHEY; CDR2 reads SMNVEV (reference sequence). The CDR3 length is 14 residues. CDR3 protein: CASSVSGPYYGYTF. In nucleotides, the CDR3 is TGTGCCAGCAGCGTATCAGGGCCTTACTATGGCTACACCTTC.

The rearrangement uses TRBV2 and TRBJ2-7; 7 positions agree with TRBD2. Germline lookup yields CDR1 SNHLY and CDR2 FYNNEI. The ends lost 4 bases at V and 5 bases at J; junction bases unmatched: 8. The CDR3 extends over 14 amino acids. This CDR3 reads CASSGGGTGNEQYF. The CDR3 DNA sequence: TGTGCCAGCAGTGGGGGGGGTACGGGTAACGAGCAGTACTTC. The full variable domain, in which reference TRBV2 and TRBJ2-7 provide the parts outside the CDR3, is EPEVTQTPSHQVTQMGQEVILRCVPISNHLYFYWYRQILGQKVEFLVSFYNNEISEKSEIFDDQFSVERPDGSNFTLKIRSTKLEDSAMYFCASSGGGTGNEQYFGPGTRLTVT.